The 10 T cell receptor beta chains below come from one sample, sequenced in a study of regulatory T cells in long-lasting Graves disease. Researchers made TCR beta libraries by using iRepertoire HTBI primers and running Arm-PCR on CDR3 regions. TCRdb fed the multiplex PCR reads into MiXCR, producing one record per CDR3 protein. In the table there are about 620,000 distinct CDR3 sequences, around 17% of which are singletons. Specified time point: newly diagnosed GD, antithyroid drugs for less than 3 months. PBMCs were the source of the RNA used for TCR sequencing. These data also formed part of another study, on T cells in Graves' hyperthyroidism and ophthalmopathy.

The sample was peripheral blood mononuclear cells (PBMCs), taken at new diagnosis, from a patient treated with antithyroid drugs. These receptors all stem from a woman aged 30 to 39 with Graves disease.

This clonotype has more than one count but fewer than ten. This chain uses TRBV12-3 or TRBV12-4 with TRBJ2-7; tentative D call: TRBD1 (5 bases). The CDR3 is 14 residues long. The V end was cut by 2 bases, the J end by 1 base, with 9 bases between. The CDR3 loop reads CASSLNGASYEQYF. The CDR3 nucleotides read TGTGCCAGCAGTTTAAATGGGGCTTCCTACGAGCAGTACTTC.

This clonotype was seen many times. The chain uses TRBV28 and TRBJ1-2, with D maybe TRBD1 (6 bases). Deletions cut 6 bases from V and 6 bases from J, with 14 bases between. The CDR3 consists of 13 residues. CDR1 is MDHEN and CDR2 is SYDVKM in the germline V gene. CDR3 nucleotides: TGTGCCAGCAGCGTGGCGGACAGCCATGGCTACACCTTC. Amino acids: CASSVADSHGYTF.

This clonotype was detected ten times or more. V and J are TRBV13 and TRBJ1-1; no definite D call. Trimming removed 2 bases from V and 0 bases from J, with 13 bases in between. The CDR3 consists of 16 residues. In germline, CDR1 is PRHDT, CDR2 FYEKMQ (reference sequence). The CDR3 spells CASSLLAGSMNTEAFF. The CDR3 nucleotides are TGTGCCAGCAGCTTACTTGCGGGCTCGATGAACACTGAAGCTTTCTTT.

The genes are TRBV7-9 and TRBJ2-1, with D perhaps TRBD1 or TRBD2 (5 bases each). V was pared by 5 bases and J by 8 bases, with 16 bases between. The germline gives CDR1 SEHNR, CDR2 FQNEAQ (reference sequence). The CDR3 is 14 amino acids. CDR3 sequence reads: CASSSRGRDDEQFF. CDR3 coding DNA: TGTGCCAGCAGCAGCCGGGGCAGGGACGATGAGCAGTTCTTC. The variable domain in full, with the rest retrieved from reference TRBV7-9 and TRBJ2-1, is DTGVSQNPRHKITKRGQNVTFRCDPISEHNRLYWYRQTLGQGPEFLTYFQNEAQLEKSRLLSDRFSAERPKGSFSTLEIQRTEQGDSAMYLCASSSRGRDDEQFFGPGTRLTVL.

This chain links TRBV19 with TRBJ1-2; no clear D gene. V lost 5 bases and J 3 bases, leaving 13 bases between the germline ends. The CDR3 consists of 14 residues. In germline, CDR1 is LNHDA, CDR2 SQIVND (reference sequence). The CDR3 spells CASSSQNLDYGYTF. The CDR3 DNA reads as TGTGCCAGTAGTTCACAGAACCTTGACTATGGCTACACCTTC.

Ten or more counts support this clonotype. This chain connects TRBV24-1 to TRBJ2-2; TRBD2 agrees at 9 bases. This CDR3 comprises 18 residues. The germline V gene encodes CDR1 KGHDR and CDR2 SFDVKD. J gave up 6 bases and V 4 bases, and 14 bases lay outside the gene matches. The CDR3 DNA follows: TGTGCCACCAGTGACTTCGCCCCCTCTAGCGGGATGGCCGGGGAGCTGTTTTTT. This codes for CATSDFAPSSGMAGELFF.

This clonotype occurred many times. V gene TRBV30 combines with J gene TRBJ2-7; D gene ambiguous. Germline V CDR1 and CDR2: GTSNPN, SVGIG (reference sequence). The ends were cut back, 1 base at V and 3 bases at J, with 10 bases in the middle. This CDR3 is 13 amino acids long. CDR3 sequence: CAWSGNRGYEQYF. As DNA, the CDR3 is TGTGCCTGGAGTGGAAACAGAGGCTACGAGCAGTACTTC.

J is TRBJ2-1 and V is TRBV5-1, with 8 bases that match TRBD2. The CDR3 covers 18 residues. The germline V gene encodes CDR1 SGHRS and CDR2 YFSETQ. Trimming took 1 base from V and 4 from J; bases not matched to a gene: 13. DNA for the CDR3: TGCGCCAGCAGCTTGATAGGTCGGAGCGGGAGATCGTACAATGAGCAGTTCTTC. Translated: CASSLIGRSGRSYNEQFF.

This clonotype was found many times. CDR3 bases: TGTGCCAGCAGTTTAGGGTATGGGCTAGCCGGCGGAGAGACCCAGTACTTC. Protein product: CASSLGYGLAGGETQYF. The rearrangement links TRBV27 to TRBJ2-5, with D possibly being TRBD2 (5 bases). The V gene lost 2 bases and the J gene lost 4 bases, with 20 bases spanning the gap. Germline lookup yields CDR1 MNHEY and CDR2 SMNVEV (reference sequence). There are 17 residues in the CDR3.

Only a few counts were recorded for this clonotype. For the CDR3, the DNA is TGTGCCAGCAGAAAAGGACAGAGAACAATTAGCGATGAGCAGTTCTTC. Translating it yields CASRKGQRTISDEQFF. This chain links TRBV28 with TRBJ2-1, with a possible D match to TRBD1 (6 bases). Trimming cost V 6 bases and J 8 bases, with 23 bases left between them. Germline V lookup: CDR1 MDHEN, CDR2 SYDVKM. The CDR3 extends over 16 amino acids.